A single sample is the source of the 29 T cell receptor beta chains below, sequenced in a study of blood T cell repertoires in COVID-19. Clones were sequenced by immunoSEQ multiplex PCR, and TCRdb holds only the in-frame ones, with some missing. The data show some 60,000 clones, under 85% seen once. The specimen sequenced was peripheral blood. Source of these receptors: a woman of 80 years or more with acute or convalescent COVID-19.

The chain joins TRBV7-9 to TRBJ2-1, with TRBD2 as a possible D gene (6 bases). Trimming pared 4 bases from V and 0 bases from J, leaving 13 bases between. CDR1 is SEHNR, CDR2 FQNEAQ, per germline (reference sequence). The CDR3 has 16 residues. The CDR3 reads CASSSPGLRSYNEQFF. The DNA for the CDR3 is TGTGCCAGCAGCTCACCGGGACTCCGCTCCTACAATGAGCAGTTCTTC.

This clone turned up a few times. CDR3 DNA: TGTGCCAGCAGTGAAGATGTGGGGGCCCCGTACTTC. Encoded protein: CASSEDVGAPYF. The V gene is TRBV6-1, the J gene TRBJ2-5; weak D call: TRBD1 (6 bases). Germline assignment: CDR1 MNHNS and CDR2 SASEGT. With 1 base removed from V and 13 bases from J, the gap between germline ends came to 13 bases. The CDR3 is 12 amino acids.

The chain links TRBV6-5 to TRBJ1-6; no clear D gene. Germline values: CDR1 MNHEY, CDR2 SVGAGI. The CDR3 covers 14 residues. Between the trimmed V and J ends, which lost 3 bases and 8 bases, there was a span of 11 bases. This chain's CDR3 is CASSYWLLDSPLHF. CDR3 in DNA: TGTGCCAGCAGTTATTGGCTCCTCGATTCACCCCTCCACTTT.

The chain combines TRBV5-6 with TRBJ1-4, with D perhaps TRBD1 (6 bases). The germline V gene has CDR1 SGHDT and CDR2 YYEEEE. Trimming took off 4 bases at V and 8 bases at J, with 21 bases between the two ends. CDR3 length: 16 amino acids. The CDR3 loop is CASSPTGRGGSEKLFF. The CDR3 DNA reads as TGTGCCAGCAGCCCTACCGGACGCGGGGGCTCCGAAAAACTGTTTTTT.

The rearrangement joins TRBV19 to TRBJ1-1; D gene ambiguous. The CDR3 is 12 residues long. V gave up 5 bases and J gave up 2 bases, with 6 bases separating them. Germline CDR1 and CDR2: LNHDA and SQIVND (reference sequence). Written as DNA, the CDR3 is TGTGCCAGTAGTCAAAAAAACACTGAAGCTTTCTTT. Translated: CASSQKNTEAFF.

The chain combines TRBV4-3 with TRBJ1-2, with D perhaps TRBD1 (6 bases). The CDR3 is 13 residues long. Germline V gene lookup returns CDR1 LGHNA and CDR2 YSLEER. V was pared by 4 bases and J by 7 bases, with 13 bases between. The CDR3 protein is CASSPGQLAGYTF. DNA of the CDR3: TGCGCCAGCAGCCCAGGACAGTTGGCTGGCTACACCTTC.

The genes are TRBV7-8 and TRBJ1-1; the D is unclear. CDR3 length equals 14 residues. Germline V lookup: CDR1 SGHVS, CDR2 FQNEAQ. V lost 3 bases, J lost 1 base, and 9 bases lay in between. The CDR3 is CASSFGNQNTEAFF. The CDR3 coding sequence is TGTGCCAGCAGCTTTGGCAACCAGAACACTGAAGCTTTCTTT. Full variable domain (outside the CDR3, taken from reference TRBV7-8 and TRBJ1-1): GAGVSQSPRYKVAKRGQDVALRCDPISGHVSLFWYQQALGQGPEFLTYFQNEAQLDKSGLPSDRFFAERPEGSVSTLKIQRTQQEDSAVYLCASSFGNQNTEAFFGQGTRLTVV.

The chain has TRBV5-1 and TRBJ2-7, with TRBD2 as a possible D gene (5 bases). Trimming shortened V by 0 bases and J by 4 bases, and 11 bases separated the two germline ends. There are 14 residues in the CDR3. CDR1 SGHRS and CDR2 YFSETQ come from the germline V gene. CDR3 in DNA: TGCGCCAGCAGCTTGGATCGGGATAGGTACGAGCAGTACTTC. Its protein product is CASSLDRDRYEQYF.

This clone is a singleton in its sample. CDR3: CASSRSGPYEQYF. The DNA of the CDR3 is TGTGCCAGCAGCAGATCGGGTCCTTACGAGCAGTACTTC. The rearrangement uses TRBV5-6 and TRBJ2-7; no clear D. V was trimmed by 4 bases and J by 4 bases, leaving 12 bases between them. The CDR3 is made up of 13 amino acids. Per germline, CDR1 SGHDT and CDR2 YYEEEE.

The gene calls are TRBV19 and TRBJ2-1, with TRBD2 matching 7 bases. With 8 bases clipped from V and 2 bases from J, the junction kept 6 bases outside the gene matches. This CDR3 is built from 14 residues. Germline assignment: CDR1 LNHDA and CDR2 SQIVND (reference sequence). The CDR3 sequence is CASSREWPYNEQFF. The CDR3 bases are TGTGCCAGTTCGCGGGAGTGGCCCTACAATGAGCAGTTCTTC.

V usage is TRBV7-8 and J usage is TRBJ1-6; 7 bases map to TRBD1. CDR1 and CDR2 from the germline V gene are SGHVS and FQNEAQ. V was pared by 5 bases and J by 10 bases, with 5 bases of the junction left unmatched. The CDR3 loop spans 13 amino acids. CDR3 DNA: TGTGCCAGCAGCCAAAGGGGGCAGTCACCCCTCCACTTT. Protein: CASSQRGQSPLHF.

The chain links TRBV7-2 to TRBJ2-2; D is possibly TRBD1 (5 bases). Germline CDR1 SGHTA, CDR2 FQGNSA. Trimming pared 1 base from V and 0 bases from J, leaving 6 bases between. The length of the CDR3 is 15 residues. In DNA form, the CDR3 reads TGTGCCAGCAGCTTAGTAGGGGCGAACACCGGGGAGCTGTTTTTT. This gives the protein CASSLVGANTGELFF.

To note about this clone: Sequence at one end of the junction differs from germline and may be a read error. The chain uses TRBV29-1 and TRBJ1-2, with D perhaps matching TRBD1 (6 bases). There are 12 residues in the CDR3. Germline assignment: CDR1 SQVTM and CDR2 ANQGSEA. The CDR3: CRAGASVGGYTF. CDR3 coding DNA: TGTCGGGCAGGGGCGTCGGTGGGCGGCTACACCTTC.

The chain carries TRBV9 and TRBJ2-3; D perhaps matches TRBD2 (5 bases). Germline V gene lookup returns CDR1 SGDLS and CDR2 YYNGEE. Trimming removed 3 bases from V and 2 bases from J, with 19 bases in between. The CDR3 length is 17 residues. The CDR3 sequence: CASSGYTDPLDTDTQYF. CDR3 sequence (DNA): TGTGCCAGCAGCGGTTACACCGATCCACTAGACACAGATACGCAGTATTTT.

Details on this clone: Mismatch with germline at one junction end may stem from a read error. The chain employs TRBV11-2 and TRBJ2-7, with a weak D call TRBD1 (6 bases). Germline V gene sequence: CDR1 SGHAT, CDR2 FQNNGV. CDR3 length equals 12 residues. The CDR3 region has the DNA TGTGCCAGCAGCTCCTCGACAGGTCGGTTAGACTTC. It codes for CASSSSTGRLDF.

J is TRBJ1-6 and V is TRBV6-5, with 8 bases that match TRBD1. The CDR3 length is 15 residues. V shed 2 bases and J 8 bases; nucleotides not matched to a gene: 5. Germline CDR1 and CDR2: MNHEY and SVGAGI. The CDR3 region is CASSYGDRTDSPLHF. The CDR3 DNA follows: TGTGCCAGCAGTTACGGGGACAGGACTGATTCACCCCTCCACTTT.

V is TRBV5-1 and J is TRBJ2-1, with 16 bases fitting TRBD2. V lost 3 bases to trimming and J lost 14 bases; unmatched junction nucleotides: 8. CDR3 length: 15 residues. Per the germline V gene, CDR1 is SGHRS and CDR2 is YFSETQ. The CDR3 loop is CASSSGTSGGEMEFF. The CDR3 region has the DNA TGCGCCAGCAGCTCCGGGACTAGCGGGGGGGAGATGGAGTTCTTC.

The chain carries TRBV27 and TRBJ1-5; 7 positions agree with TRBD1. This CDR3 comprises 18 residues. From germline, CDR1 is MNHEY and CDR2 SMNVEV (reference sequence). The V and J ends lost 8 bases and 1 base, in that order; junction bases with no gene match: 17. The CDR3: CASLPRGGANPSNQPQHF. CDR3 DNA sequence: TGTGCCAGCCTACCGCGAGGGGGCGCGAATCCGAGCAATCAGCCCCAGCATTTT.

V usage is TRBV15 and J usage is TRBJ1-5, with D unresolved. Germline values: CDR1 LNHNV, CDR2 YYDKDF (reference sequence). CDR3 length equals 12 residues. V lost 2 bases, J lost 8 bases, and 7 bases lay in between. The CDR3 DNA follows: TGTGCCACCAGCAGAAGCTTGGAGCCCCAGCATTTT. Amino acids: CATSRSLEPQHF.

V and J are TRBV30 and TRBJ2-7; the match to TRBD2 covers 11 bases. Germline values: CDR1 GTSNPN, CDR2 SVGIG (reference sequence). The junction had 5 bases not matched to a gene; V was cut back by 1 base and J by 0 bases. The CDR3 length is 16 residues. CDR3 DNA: TGTGCCTGGAGTGAAAGGACTAGCGGGTACTCCTACGAGCAGTACTTC. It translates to CAWSERTSGYSYEQYF.

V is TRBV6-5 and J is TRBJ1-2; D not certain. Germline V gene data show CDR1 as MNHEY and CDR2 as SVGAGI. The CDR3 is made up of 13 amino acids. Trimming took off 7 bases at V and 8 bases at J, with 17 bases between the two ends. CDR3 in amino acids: CASTPNRGEGYTF. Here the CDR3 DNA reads TGTGCCAGCACTCCGAACCGGGGAGAGGGCTACACCTTC.

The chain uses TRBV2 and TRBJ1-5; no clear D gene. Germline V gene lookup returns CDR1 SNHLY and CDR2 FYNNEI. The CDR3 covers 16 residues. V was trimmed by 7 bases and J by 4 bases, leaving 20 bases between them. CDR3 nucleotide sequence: TGTGCCAGCAAGGGAGCGGGCTTGGCGCCAAATCAGCCCCAGCATTTT. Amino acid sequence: CASKGAGLAPNQPQHF.

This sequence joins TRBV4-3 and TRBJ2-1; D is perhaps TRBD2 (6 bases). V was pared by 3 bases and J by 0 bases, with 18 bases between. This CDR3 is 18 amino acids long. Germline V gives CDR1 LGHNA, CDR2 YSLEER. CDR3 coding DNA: TGCGCCAGCAGCCAGTACGGGGGATCTGTGAGCTCCTACAATGAGCAGTTCTTC. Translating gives CASSQYGGSVSSYNEQFF.

Here the CDR3 reads CASSQDLGDLTYEQYF. Written as DNA, the CDR3 is TGTGCCAGCAGCCAAGATCTGGGCGATTTGACCTACGAGCAGTACTTC. The chain combines TRBV3-1 (or the pseudogene TRBV3-2) with TRBJ2-7; D is uncertain. The V gene's germline CDR1 is LGHDT and CDR2 YNNKEL (reference sequence). The CDR3 is made up of 16 amino acids. V was shortened by 0 bases and J by 2 bases, with 14 bases between the two germline ends.

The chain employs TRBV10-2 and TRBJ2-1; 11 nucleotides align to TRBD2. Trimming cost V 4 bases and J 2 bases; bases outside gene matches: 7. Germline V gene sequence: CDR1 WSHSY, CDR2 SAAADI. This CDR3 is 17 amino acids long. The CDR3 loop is CASSGIAGGGTYNEQFF. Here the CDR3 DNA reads TGCGCCAGCAGTGGGATAGCGGGAGGGGGGACCTACAATGAGCAGTTCTTC.

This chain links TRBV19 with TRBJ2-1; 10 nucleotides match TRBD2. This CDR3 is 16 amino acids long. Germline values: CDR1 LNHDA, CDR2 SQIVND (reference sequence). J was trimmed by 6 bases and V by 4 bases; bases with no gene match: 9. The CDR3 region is CASSTPLSGRPNEQFF. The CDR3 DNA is TGTGCCAGTAGTACCCCACTTAGCGGGAGGCCCAATGAGCAGTTCTTC.

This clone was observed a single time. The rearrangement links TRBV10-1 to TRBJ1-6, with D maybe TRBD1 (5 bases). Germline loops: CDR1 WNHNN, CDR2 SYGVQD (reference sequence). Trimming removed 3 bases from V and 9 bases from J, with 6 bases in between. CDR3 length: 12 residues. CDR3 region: CASSEGASPLHF. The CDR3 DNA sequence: TGCGCCAGCAGTGAAGGGGCTTCACCCCTCCACTTT.

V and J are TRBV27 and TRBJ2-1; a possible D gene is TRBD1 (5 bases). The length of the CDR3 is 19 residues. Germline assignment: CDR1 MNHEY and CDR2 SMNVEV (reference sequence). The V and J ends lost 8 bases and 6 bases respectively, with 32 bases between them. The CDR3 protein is CASRQGTQNKGIRSNEQFF. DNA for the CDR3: TGTGCCAGCCGTCAGGGCACTCAAAATAAGGGCATTAGAAGCAATGAGCAGTTCTTC.

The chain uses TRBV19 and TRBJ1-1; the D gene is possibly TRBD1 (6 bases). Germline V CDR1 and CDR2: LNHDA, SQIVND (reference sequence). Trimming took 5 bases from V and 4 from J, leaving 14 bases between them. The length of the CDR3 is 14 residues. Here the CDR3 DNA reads TGTGCCAGTAGTCTGGGACACCAGCTCACTGAAGCTTTCTTT. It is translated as CASSLGHQLTEAFF.